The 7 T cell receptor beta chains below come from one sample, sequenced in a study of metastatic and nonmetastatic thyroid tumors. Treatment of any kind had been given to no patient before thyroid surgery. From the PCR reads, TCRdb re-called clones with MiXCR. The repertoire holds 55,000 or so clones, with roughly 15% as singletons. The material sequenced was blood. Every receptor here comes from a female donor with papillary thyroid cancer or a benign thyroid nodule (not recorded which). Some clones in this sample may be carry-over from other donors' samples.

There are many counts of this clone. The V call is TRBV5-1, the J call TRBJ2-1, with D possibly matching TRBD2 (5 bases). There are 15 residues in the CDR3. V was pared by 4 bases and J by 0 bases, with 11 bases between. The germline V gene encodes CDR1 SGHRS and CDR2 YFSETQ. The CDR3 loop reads CASSLGLASYNEQFF. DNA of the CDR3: TGCGCCAGCAGCCTCGGACTCGCCTCCTACAATGAGCAGTTCTTC.

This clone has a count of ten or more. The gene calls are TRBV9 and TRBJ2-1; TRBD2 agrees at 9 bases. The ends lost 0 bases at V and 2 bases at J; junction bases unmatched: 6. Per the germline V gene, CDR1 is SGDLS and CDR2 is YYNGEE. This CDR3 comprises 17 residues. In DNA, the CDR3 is TGTGCCAGCAGCGTAGGATCTCTAGCGGGACCCTACAATGAGCAGTTCTTC. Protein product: CASSVGSLAGPYNEQFF. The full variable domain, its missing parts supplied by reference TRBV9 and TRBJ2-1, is DSGVTQTPKHLITATGQRVTLRCSPRSGDLSVYWYQQSLDQGLQFLIQYYNGEERAKGNILERFSAQQFPDLHSELNLSSLELGDSALYFCASSVGSLAGPYNEQFFGPGTRLTVL.

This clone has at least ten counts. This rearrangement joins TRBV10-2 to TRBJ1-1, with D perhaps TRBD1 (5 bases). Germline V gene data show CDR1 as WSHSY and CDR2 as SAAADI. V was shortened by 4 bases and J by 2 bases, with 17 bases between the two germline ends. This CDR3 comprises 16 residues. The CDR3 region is CASSVFVVRDNTEAFF. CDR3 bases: TGCGCCAGCAGTGTGTTCGTCGTCCGGGACAACACTGAAGCTTTCTTT.

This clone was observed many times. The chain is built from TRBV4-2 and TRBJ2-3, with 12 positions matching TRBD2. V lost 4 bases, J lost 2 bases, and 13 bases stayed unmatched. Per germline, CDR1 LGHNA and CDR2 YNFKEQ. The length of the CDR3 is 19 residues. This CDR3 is CASSPRLAGAIPNTDTQYF. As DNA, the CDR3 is TGTGCCAGCAGCCCACGACTAGCGGGAGCGATCCCTAACACAGATACGCAGTATTTT.

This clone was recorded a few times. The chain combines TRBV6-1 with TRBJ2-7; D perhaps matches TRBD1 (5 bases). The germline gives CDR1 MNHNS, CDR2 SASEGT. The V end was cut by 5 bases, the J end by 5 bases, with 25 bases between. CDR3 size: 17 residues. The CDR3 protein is CASSRLPGRRSRNEQYF. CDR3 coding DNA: TGTGCCAGCAGTCGGCTGCCAGGGCGCCGTTCAAGAAACGAGCAGTACTTC.

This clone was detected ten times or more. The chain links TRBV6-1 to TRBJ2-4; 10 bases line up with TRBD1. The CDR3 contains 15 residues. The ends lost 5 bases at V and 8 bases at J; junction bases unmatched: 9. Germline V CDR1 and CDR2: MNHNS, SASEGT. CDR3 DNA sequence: TGTGCCAGCAGTACGACAGGGGGCTATATGGACATTCAGTACTTC. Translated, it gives CASSTTGGYMDIQYF.

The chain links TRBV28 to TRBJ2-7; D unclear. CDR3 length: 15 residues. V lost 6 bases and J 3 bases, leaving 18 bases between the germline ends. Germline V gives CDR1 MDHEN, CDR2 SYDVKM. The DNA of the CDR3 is TGTGCCAGCAGCTCGGTACTATCGCATTACTACGAGCAGTACTTC. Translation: CASSSVLSHYYEQYF.